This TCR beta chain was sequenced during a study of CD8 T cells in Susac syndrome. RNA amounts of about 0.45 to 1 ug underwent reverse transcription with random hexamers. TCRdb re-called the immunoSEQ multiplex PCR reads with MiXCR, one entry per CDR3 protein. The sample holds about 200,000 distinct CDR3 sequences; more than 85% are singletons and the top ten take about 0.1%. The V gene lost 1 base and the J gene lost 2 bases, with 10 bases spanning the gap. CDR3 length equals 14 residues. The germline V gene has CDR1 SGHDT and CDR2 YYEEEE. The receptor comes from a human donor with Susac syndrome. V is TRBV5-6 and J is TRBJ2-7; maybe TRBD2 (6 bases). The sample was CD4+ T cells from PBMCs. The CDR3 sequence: CASSLRLGAYEQYF. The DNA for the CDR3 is TGTGCCAGCAGCTTGAGACTAGGAGCCTACGAGCAGTACTTC.